These 26 T cell receptor beta chains share one sample of origin, sequenced in a study of CD8 T cells in ankylosing spondylitis (dated by TCRdb to 2015 to 2018). The library relied on 5' RACE. The reads were generated on an Illumina HiSeq 2500. The public reads were run again by TCRdb, first through fastp at Q25 and then through MiXCR, and only productive beta chains were kept. Every distinct CDR3 protein forms one entry, paired with its most common genes and DNA. Here the sample has 150,000 to 200,000 distinct CDR3 sequences; 15% to 20% occur a single time. In total, the top ten clones hold approximately 4% of the sample. The sample consisted of blood, either unsorted or a sorted T cell fraction (not recorded which). These receptors were collected from a male donor aged 5 to 30 with ankylosing spondylitis or in good health (not recorded which). Donor details come from another sample of the same person, matched by shared clones.

DNA for the CDR3: TGCAGCGTTATTGGTAACGGGAGGAAGGCCTACGAGCAGTACTTC. Protein: CSVIGNGRKAYEQYF. The chain uses TRBV29-1 and TRBJ2-7; 7 nucleotides line up with TRBD2. Losses at the gene ends were 5 bases for V and 2 bases for J; bases not matched to a gene: 12. Germline V gives CDR1 SQVTM, CDR2 ANQGSEA. The CDR3 totals 15 residues.

This clonotype has a count of ten or more. The J gene is TRBJ1-4, the V gene TRBV29-1, with D possibly being TRBD1 (5 bases). This CDR3 contains 13 residues. V lost 7 bases and J 0 bases, leaving 9 bases between the germline ends. Germline CDR1 is SQVTM and CDR2 is ANQGSEA. CDR3 protein: CSASTATNEKLFF. The CDR3 region has the DNA TGCAGCGCCTCGACAGCAACTAATGAAAAACTGTTTTTT.

This chain joins TRBV20-1 and TRBJ2-2; D uncertain. CDR1 DFQATT and CDR2 SNEGSKA come from the germline V gene (reference sequence). The V end lost 7 bases, the J end lost 0 bases, and 15 bases lay between the germline ends. CDR3 length: 15 amino acids. CDR3 sequence: CSDPKATSNTGELFF. The DNA of the CDR3 is TGCAGTGACCCTAAGGCTACATCGAACACCGGGGAGCTGTTTTTT.

This clonotype has only a few counts. The CDR3 region has the DNA TGCAGCGTTGATAGAGGGACGCAGTATTTT. Amino acids: CSVDRGTQYF. The chain employs TRBV29-1 and TRBJ2-3; TRBD2 might be the D (5 bases). V was pared by 3 bases and J by 9 bases, with 7 bases between. Per the germline V gene, CDR1 is SQVTM and CDR2 is ANQGSEA. The CDR3 spans 10 residues.

This clonotype was seen only a few times. The chain is built from TRBV5-1 and TRBJ2-5, with 7 bases that match TRBD2. This CDR3 comprises 16 residues. The germline V gene has CDR1 SGHRS and CDR2 YFSETQ. J lost 1 base, V lost 6 bases, and 12 bases had no gene match. The CDR3 is CASTHTAGESQETQYF. The CDR3 nucleotides are TGCGCCAGCACCCACACCGCGGGAGAGTCCCAAGAGACCCAGTACTTC.

This clonotype came up many times. This chain joins TRBV12-3 or TRBV12-4 and TRBJ2-2, with TRBD1 matching 9 bases. The CDR3 is made up of 16 amino acids. The V gene end was trimmed by 3 bases and the J gene end by 5 bases; junction bases not matched to a gene: 7. CDR3 coding DNA: TGTGCCAGCAGTTTGGGTCGGACAGGGGAGACCGGGGAGCTGTTTTTT. Translated: CASSLGRTGETGELFF.

This sequence joins TRBV7-9 and TRBJ2-4; the D gene is possibly TRBD1 (6 bases). V was pared by 2 bases and J by 7 bases, with 18 bases between. Germline loops: CDR1 SEHNR, CDR2 FQNEAQ (reference sequence). CDR3 size: 16 residues. CDR3 nucleotide sequence: TGTGCCAGCAGCTTATTGGGACACCACCCCTCCAACATTCAGTACTTC. Its protein is CASSLLGHHPSNIQYF.

This clonotype was seen many times. The chain employs TRBV10-3 and TRBJ2-5; D possibly corresponds to TRBD1 (6 bases). Germline lookup yields CDR1 ENHRY and CDR2 SYGVKD. V was clipped by 5 bases and J by 0 bases, with 7 bases between them. The CDR3 runs 13 residues. DNA of the CDR3: TGTGCCATCAGTCGGACAGACCAAGAGACCCAGTACTTC. Translating it yields CAISRTDQETQYF.

This clonotype was picked up many times. The V and J genes are TRBV7-9 and TRBJ1-1; the match to TRBD1 covers 7 bases. Germline-derived CDR1 and CDR2 are SEHNR and FQNEAQ (reference sequence). This CDR3 contains 15 residues. V lost 5 bases to trimming and J lost 4 bases; unmatched junction nucleotides: 10. The CDR3: CASSPRRTGSTEAFF. CDR3 coding DNA: TGTGCCAGCAGCCCCCGGCGGACAGGTTCCACTGAAGCTTTCTTT.

In its sample, this clonotype was seen many times. The V and J genes are TRBV7-9 and TRBJ2-5, with D perhaps assigned TRBD1 or TRBD2 (5 bases each). Trimming stripped 5 bases from V and 5 bases from J, with 15 bases between. Germline CDR1 SEHNR, CDR2 FQNEAQ (reference sequence). The CDR3 extends over 14 amino acids. The CDR3: CASSRGYPQETQYF. CDR3 sequence (DNA): TGTGCCAGCAGCCGGGGCTACCCGCAGGAGACCCAGTACTTC.

J is TRBJ2-5 and V is TRBV20-1, with a possible D match to TRBD2 (6 bases). V lost 1 base and J lost 3, with 12 bases in between. Per germline, CDR1 DFQATT and CDR2 SNEGSKA (reference sequence). This CDR3 has 14 residues. CDR3 protein: CSARARRREETQYF. In DNA form, the CDR3 reads TGCAGTGCTAGAGCCAGACGGAGGGAAGAGACCCAGTACTTC.

This clonotype occurred many times. The V gene is TRBV27, the J gene TRBJ2-1, with D hard to call. CDR1 and CDR2 from the germline V gene are MNHEY and SMNVEV (reference sequence). V lost 7 bases and J 1 base, leaving 17 bases between the germline ends. The CDR3 is made up of 16 amino acids. The CDR3 nucleotides are TGTGCCAGCAAATCAACTATAGTCTCGTCCTACAATGAGCAGTTCTTC. Translated, it gives CASKSTIVSSYNEQFF.

This clonotype appeared many times. This chain uses TRBV6-1 with TRBJ2-2, with no clear D. The V gene's germline CDR1 is MNHNS and CDR2 SASEGT. V lost 6 bases to trimming and J lost 0 bases, with 20 bases between them. The CDR3 spans 18 residues. The CDR3 sequence is CASRLGIRTETNTGELFF. CDR3 DNA: TGTGCCAGCAGGCTTGGGATTCGGACCGAGACGAACACCGGGGAGCTGTTTTTT.

The table lists this clonotype with many counts. The chain is built from TRBV5-1 and TRBJ1-2, with D possibly TRBD1 on 5 matching bases. CDR3 length: 15 amino acids. V was clipped by 1 base and J by 6 bases, with 16 bases between them. Per germline, CDR1 SGHRS and CDR2 YFSETQ. The CDR3 nucleotides are TGCGCCAGCAGCTTGACTGCAGGAGGGGCGGATGGCTACACCTTC. Amino acids: CASSLTAGGADGYTF.

This clonotype was recorded many times. The V and J genes are TRBV12-3 or TRBV12-4 and TRBJ1-4; D is possibly TRBD1 (6 bases). Trimming removed 10 bases at V and 2 bases at J, with 14 bases between. The CDR3 runs 14 residues. The CDR3 sequence: CATRRGGTNEKLFF. CDR3 in DNA: TGTGCCACGAGGAGGGGGGGTACTAATGAAAAACTGTTTTTT.

This chain links TRBV13 with TRBJ2-1, with D uncertain. Germline V gene data show CDR1 as PRHDT and CDR2 as FYEKMQ (reference sequence). The CDR3 is 15 residues long. The V and J ends lost 9 bases and 8 bases respectively, with 23 bases between them. The CDR3 coding sequence is TGTGCCAGTAGACCACGAAGGACCACCGCTTATGAGCAGTTCTTC. This codes for CASRPRRTTAYEQFF.

This clonotype was seen ten or more times. The chain links TRBV10-3 to TRBJ2-1, with 7 bases aligning to TRBD2. V lost 2 bases, J lost 8 bases, and 9 bases stayed unmatched. The germline CDR1 and CDR2 sequences are ENHRY and SYGVKD. The CDR3 length is 15 residues. The CDR3 protein is CAISEPLGGTYEQFF. The CDR3 coding sequence is TGTGCCATCAGTGAGCCCCTGGGGGGGACCTATGAGCAGTTCTTC.

This clonotype was found many times. The gene calls are TRBV20-1 and TRBJ2-7; 14 bases agree with TRBD2. Germline V lookup: CDR1 DFQATT, CDR2 SNEGSKA (reference sequence). The CDR3 contains 16 residues. After removal of 6 bases from V and 7 bases from J, the junction contained 14 bases not matched to a gene. Here the CDR3 reads CSARSGTSGSSEEQYF. The CDR3 DNA sequence: TGCAGTGCGAGATCCGGGACTAGCGGGAGTTCGGAAGAGCAGTACTTC.

This clonotype was counted many times. The V call is TRBV15, the J call TRBJ2-7; D is undetermined. The germline V and J ends were trimmed by 4 bases and 2 bases, with 12 bases remaining between them. CDR1 is LNHNV, CDR2 YYDKDF, per germline (reference sequence). The CDR3 consists of 14 residues. CDR3 sequence reads: CATSKMALTYEQYF. CDR3 DNA sequence: TGTGCCACCAGCAAGATGGCACTCACCTACGAGCAGTACTTC.

This clonotype was counted many times. V and J are TRBV20-1 and TRBJ2-3; 10 positions agree with TRBD1. The CDR3 loop spans 14 amino acids. Per the germline V gene, CDR1 is DFQATT and CDR2 is SNEGSKA (reference sequence). The V and J ends lost 6 bases and 2 bases, in that order; junction bases with no gene match: 5. This CDR3 is CSATGTGDTDTQYF. The CDR3 DNA is TGCAGTGCGACCGGGACAGGGGACACAGATACGCAGTATTTT.

This clonotype was counted ten times or more. The V gene is TRBV12-3 or TRBV12-4, the J gene TRBJ2-1; 13 nucleotides line up with TRBD2. With 6 bases clipped from V and 10 bases from J, the junction kept 3 bases outside the gene matches. There are 13 residues in the CDR3. CDR3 sequence reads: CASSGTSGIEQFF. As DNA, the CDR3 is TGTGCCAGCAGCGGGACTAGCGGGATCGAGCAGTTCTTC.

This clonotype was recorded many times. The genes are TRBV6-5 and TRBJ2-3; a possible D gene is TRBD2 (7 bases). The V and J ends lost 6 bases and 4 bases respectively, with 20 bases between them. The length of the CDR3 is 16 residues. Germline lookup yields CDR1 MNHEY and CDR2 SVGAGI. The CDR3 here is CASRRNPGGGADTQYF. Here the CDR3 DNA reads TGTGCCAGCAGGCGGAACCCTGGGGGGGGCGCAGATACGCAGTATTTT.

The sample holds many counts of this clonotype. The chain employs TRBV6-6 and TRBJ2-5, with TRBD1 as a possible D gene (6 bases). CDR1 is MNHNY, CDR2 SVGAGI, per germline (reference sequence). This CDR3 comprises 14 residues. V was trimmed by 0 bases and J by 2 bases, leaving 7 bases between them. CDR3: CASSYSGTQETQYF. In DNA form, the CDR3 reads TGTGCCAGCAGTTACTCTGGGACACAAGAGACCCAGTACTTC.

At least ten counts were recorded for this clonotype. V gene TRBV12-3 or TRBV12-4 combines with J gene TRBJ2-7; 9 nucleotides align to TRBD2. The CDR3 runs 14 residues. Unmatched junction bases numbered 2, after V lost 0 bases and J lost 5 bases. DNA for the CDR3: TGTGCCAGCAGTTTAGCGGTAGCGGGAGACGAGCAGTACTTC. Translating gives CASSLAVAGDEQYF.

This clonotype was seen repeatedly, ten times or more. The chain's CDR3 is CAWSAGGQGTGELFF. Here the CDR3 DNA reads TGTGCCTGGAGTGCGGGGGGGCAGGGCACCGGGGAGCTGTTTTTT. The chain couples TRBV30 to TRBJ2-2; 8 nucleotides match TRBD2. Germline CDR1 GTSNPN, CDR2 SVGIG (reference sequence). This CDR3 comprises 15 residues. V lost 1 base and J lost 4; bases outside the gene matches: 5.

This clonotype was seen many times. The chain employs TRBV7-9 and TRBJ2-7; a weak D match, TRBD2 (6 bases). Trimming pared 5 bases from V and 3 bases from J, leaving 11 bases between. The CDR3 runs to 13 residues. The germline V gene has CDR1 SEHNR and CDR2 FQNEAQ (reference sequence). CDR3 in DNA: TGTGCCAGCAGCCCGGGACTCGGCTACGAGCAGTACGTC. It translates to CASSPGLGYEQYV.